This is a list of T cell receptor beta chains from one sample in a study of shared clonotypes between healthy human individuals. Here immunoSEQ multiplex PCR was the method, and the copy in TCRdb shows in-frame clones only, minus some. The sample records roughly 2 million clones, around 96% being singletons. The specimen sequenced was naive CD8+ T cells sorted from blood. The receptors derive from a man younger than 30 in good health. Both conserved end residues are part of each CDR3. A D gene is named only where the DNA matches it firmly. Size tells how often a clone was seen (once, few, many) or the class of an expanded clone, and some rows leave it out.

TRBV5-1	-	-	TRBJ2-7	TGCGCCAGCAGCTTGGTTGGGGGCCTGACCTACGAGCAGTACTTC	CASSLVGGLTYEQYF
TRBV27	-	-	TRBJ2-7	TGTGCCAGCAACAATCCCCCGTACGAGCAGTACTTC	CASNNPPYEQYF
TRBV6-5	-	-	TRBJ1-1	TGTGCCAGCAGCTCACAGGGAAGAGGTACTGAAGCTTTCTTT	CASSSQGRGTEAFF
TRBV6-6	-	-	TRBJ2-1	TGTGCCAGCAGTTTCTTCGCGGGGTATAACAATGAGCAGTTCTTC	CASSFFAGYNNEQFF
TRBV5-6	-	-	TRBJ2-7	TGTGCCAGCAGCTTGGCACGTGGAAGAACGGGCAGAGACGAGCAGTACTTC	CASSLARGRTGRDEQYF
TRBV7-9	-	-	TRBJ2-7	TGTGCCAGCAGCTCCGTGACCTACGAGCAGTACTTC	CASSSVTYEQYF
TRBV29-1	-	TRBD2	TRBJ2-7	TGCAGCGCCGCTACTAGCGGGCCCTACGAGCAGTACTTC	CSAATSGPYEQYF
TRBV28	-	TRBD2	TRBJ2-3	TGTGCCAGCAGTCCCGGGACTAGCGGGAGGGAGTGGGATACGCAGTATTTT	CASSPGTSGREWDTQYF
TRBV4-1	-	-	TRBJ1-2	TGCGCCAGCAGCCACCTTGCTTGGGCCGATAACTATGGCTACACCTTC	CASSHLAWADNYGYTF
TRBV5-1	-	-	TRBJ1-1	TGCGCCAGCAGCTTGGTTTCAGGGGAGAGCACTGAAGCTTTCTTT	CASSLVSGESTEAFF
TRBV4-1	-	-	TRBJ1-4	TGCGCCAGCAGCCAAGACGGGCGGTCAGGGGTTGAAAAACTGTTTTTT	CASSQDGRSGVEKLFF
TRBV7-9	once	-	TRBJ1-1	TGTGCCAGCAGCGATAACGAAGTTAACACTGAAGCTTTCTTT	CASSDNEVNTEAFF
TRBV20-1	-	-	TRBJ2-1	TGCAGTGCTGGGGGTTACGGTGAGCAGTTCTTC	CSAGGYGEQFF
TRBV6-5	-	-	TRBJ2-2	TGTGCCAGCAGTTACCCACTGACCGGGGAGCTGTTTTTT	CASSYPLTGELFF
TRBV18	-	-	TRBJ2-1	TGTGCCAGCTCACCACCATTTACACTAGACAATGAGCAGTTCTTC	CASSPPFTLDNEQFF
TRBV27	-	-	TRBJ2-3	TGTGCCAGCAGTTCCGAGGCCGGGGATACGCAGTATTTT	CASSSEAGDTQYF
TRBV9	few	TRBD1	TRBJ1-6	TGTGCCAGCAGCACCAGTGGGACAGGGGTGGCACCCCTCCACTTT	CASSTSGTGVAPLHF
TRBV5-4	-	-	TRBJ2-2	TGTGCCAGCAGCTTTGGCGGGACCGGGGAGCTGTTTTTT	CASSFGGTGELFF
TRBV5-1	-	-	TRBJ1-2	TGCGCCAGCAGCTTAGGGATTGTCACAGGGACGAACTATGGCTACACCTTC	CASSLGIVTGTNYGYTF
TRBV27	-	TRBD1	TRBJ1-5	TGTGCCAGCAGTGGGACGACAGGGTTCAATCAGCCCCAGCATTTT	CASSGTTGFNQPQHF
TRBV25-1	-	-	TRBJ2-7	TGTGCCAGCAGTGAATGGGGGGAGACCTACGAGCAGTACTTC	CASSEWGETYEQYF
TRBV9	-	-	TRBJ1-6	TGTGCCAGCAGTTCGAATGATTCACCCCTCCACTTT	CASSSNDSPLHF
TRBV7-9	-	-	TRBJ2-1	TGTGCCAGCAGCTTAGCCTTAGTAGGGAATGAGCAGTTCTTC	CASSLALVGNEQFF
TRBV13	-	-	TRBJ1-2	TGTGCCAGCAGCTTAGGAGGGGGGAGGGACTATGGCTACACCTTC	CASSLGGGRDYGYTF
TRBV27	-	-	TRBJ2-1	TGTGCCAGCAGTTTATCGGGTCTTCCCTCCTACAATGAGCAGTTCTTC	CASSLSGLPSYNEQFF
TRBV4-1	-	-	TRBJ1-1	TGCGCCAGCAGCCCGAACCCCGAGCCCAGGGTGAACACTGAAGCTTTCTTT	CASSPNPEPRVNTEAFF
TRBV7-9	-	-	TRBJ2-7	TGTGCCAGCAGCTTAGCAGGGTTCGAGCAGTACTTC	CASSLAGFEQYF
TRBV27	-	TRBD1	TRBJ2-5	TGTGCCAGCAGTCCGATCGACAGGGTCCAAGAGACCCAGTACTTC	CASSPIDRVQETQYF
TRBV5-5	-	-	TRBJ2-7	TGTGCCAGCAGCTCAAGGAGCTCCTACGAGCAGTACTTC	CASSSRSSYEQYF
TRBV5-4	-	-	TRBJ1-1	TGTGCCAGCAGCTTGGGGTCAGGGGACACTGAAGCTTTCTTT	CASSLGSGDTEAFF
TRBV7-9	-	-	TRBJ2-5	TGTGCCAGCAGCTTAAAATGGGGGGAAGAGGGCCAAGAGACCCAGTACTTC	CASSLKWGEEGQETQYF
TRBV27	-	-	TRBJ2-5	TGTGCCAGCGGCTTCCAGGCGACGTACCAAGAGACCCAGTACTTC	CASGFQATYQETQYF
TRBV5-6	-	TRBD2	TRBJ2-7	TGTGCCAGCAGCGGACTAGCGGGAGAGCAGTACTTC	CASSGLAGEQYF
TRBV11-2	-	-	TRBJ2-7	TGTGCCAGCAGCTTATCAGGCACCTACGAGCAGTACTTC	CASSLSGTYEQYF
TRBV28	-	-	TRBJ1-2	TGTGCCAGCAGTACCAAGCGGTTATTCGATCGGGAGAACTATGGCTACACCTTC	CASSTKRLFDRENYGYTF
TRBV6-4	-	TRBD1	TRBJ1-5	TGTGCCAGCCCAAGGACAGGGGGCGTGGGCGACGGCAATCAGCCCCAGCATTTT	CASPRTGGVGDGNQPQHF
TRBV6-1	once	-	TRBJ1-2	TGTGCCAGCAGTGAATACAGGGACAACTATGGCTACACCTTC	CASSEYRDNYGYTF
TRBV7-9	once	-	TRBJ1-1	TGTGCCAGCAGCCCTACAGTGAACACTGAAGCTTTCTTT	CASSPTVNTEAFF
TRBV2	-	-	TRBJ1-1	TGTGCCAGCAGCGACCATGAGATCACAGGGAACACTGAAGCTTTCTTT	CASSDHEITGNTEAFF
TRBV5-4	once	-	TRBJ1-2	TGTGCCAGCAGCTTCGTAGGGACCAACTATGGCTACACCTTC	CASSFVGTNYGYTF
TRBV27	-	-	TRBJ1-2	TGTGCCAGCAGCCAGGATGCAGGGTACTATGGCTACACCTTC	CASSQDAGYYGYTF
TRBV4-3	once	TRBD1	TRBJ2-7	TGCGCCAGCAGCCAAGATAATTTTTTTGGGACAGGTGTCTACGAGCAGTACTTC	CASSQDNFFGTGVYEQYF
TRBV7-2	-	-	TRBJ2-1	TGTGCCAGCAGCCCCCTGCGGGGAGCCTACAATGAGCAGTTCTTC	CASSPLRGAYNEQFF